Listed below are T cell receptor beta chains from one sample, sequenced in a study of cytomegalovirus exposure and HLA in healthy donors. Measured with immunoSEQ multiplex PCR; TCRdb has only the in-frame clones, and not every one. The sample yields about 190,000 clones, around 83% seen once. The sequencing sample was made of PBMCs. The receptors come from a woman aged 50 to 60 in good health and CMV-seropositive. CDR3s include the opening cysteine and the closing phenylalanine or tryptophan. The order of the fields is CDR3 DNA, CDR3 protein, J gene, D gene, V gene, clone size. The D gene is left open where the match is weak. Clone sizes are given selectively: once, few, many, or a class where the clone is expanded.

cdr3_nt: TGTGCCAGCAGCTTCGGGGGAGCTCGCTACGAGCAGTACTTC
cdr3_aa: CASSFGGARYEQYF
j_call: TRBJ2-7
d_call: .
v_call: TRBV11-2
clone_size: once

cdr3_nt: TGTGCCAGCAGCGTAGCGGCAGGGGGCGAGCAGTACTTC
cdr3_aa: CASSVAAGGEQYF
j_call: TRBJ2-7
d_call: TRBD1
v_call: TRBV9
clone_size: .

cdr3_nt: TGTGCCAGTAACCCCACAGGGGAGGGCAATCAGCCCCAGCATTTT
cdr3_aa: CASNPTGEGNQPQHF
j_call: TRBJ1-5
d_call: TRBD1
v_call: TRBV19
clone_size: .

cdr3_nt: TGTGCCAGCAGGGACAGGGGGCTTGGCACAGATACGCAGTATTTT
cdr3_aa: CASRDRGLGTDTQYF
j_call: TRBJ2-3
d_call: TRBD1
v_call: TRBV2
clone_size: .

cdr3_nt: TGCGCCAGCAGCCAAGATCGCACGGGGAGGGCTGGAAACACCATATATTTT
cdr3_aa: CASSQDRTGRAGNTIYF
j_call: TRBJ1-3
d_call: .
v_call: TRBV4-3
clone_size: .

cdr3_nt: TGCGCCAGCAGCTTGAGACAGGATAATTCACCCCTCCACTTT
cdr3_aa: CASSLRQDNSPLHF
j_call: TRBJ1-6
d_call: .
v_call: TRBV5-1
clone_size: .

cdr3_nt: TGTGCCAGCAGCCGTGGACCCCTCGGGGGCAATCAGCCCCAGCATTTT
cdr3_aa: CASSRGPLGGNQPQHF
j_call: TRBJ1-5
d_call: .
v_call: TRBV7-8
clone_size: .

cdr3_nt: TGCGCCAGCAGCCCAACGACAGGGGAGAACACTGAAGCTTTCTTT
cdr3_aa: CASSPTTGENTEAFF
j_call: TRBJ1-1
d_call: TRBD1
v_call: TRBV5-1
clone_size: once

cdr3_nt: TGTGCCTGGAGTGGGGGCTCGAATGAAAAACTGTTTTTT
cdr3_aa: CAWSGGSNEKLFF
j_call: TRBJ1-4
d_call: .
v_call: TRBV30
clone_size: .

cdr3_nt: TGTGCCTGGAGCCGGGACTCCAACAATGAGCAGTTCTTC
cdr3_aa: CAWSRDSNNEQFF
j_call: TRBJ2-1
d_call: .
v_call: TRBV30
clone_size: .

cdr3_nt: TGTGCCAGCAGCGGGACACCCCGGCCGACCCAGTACTTC
cdr3_aa: CASSGTPRPTQYF
j_call: TRBJ2-5
d_call: .
v_call: TRBV6-5
clone_size: .

cdr3_nt: TGTGCCAGCAGCTTGCGGACAGGGGGCAATGAAAAACTGTTTTTT
cdr3_aa: CASSLRTGGNEKLFF
j_call: TRBJ1-4
d_call: TRBD1
v_call: TRBV7-9
clone_size: .

cdr3_nt: TGCGCCAGCAGCCAAGGGCAGGGGGCACAGTACGAGCAGTACTTC
cdr3_aa: CASSQGQGAQYEQYF
j_call: TRBJ2-7
d_call: TRBD1
v_call: TRBV4-1
clone_size: .

cdr3_nt: TGTGCCAGCAGATTAAGTAGGGGGCTTCACTATGGCTACACCTTC
cdr3_aa: CASRLSRGLHYGYTF
j_call: TRBJ1-2
d_call: TRBD1
v_call: TRBV28
clone_size: .

cdr3_nt: TGCGCCAGCAGCCACGCTAGCGGGGGCGCCGCAGATACGCAGTATTTT
cdr3_aa: CASSHASGGAADTQYF
j_call: TRBJ2-3
d_call: TRBD2
v_call: TRBV4-3
clone_size: few

cdr3_nt: TGTGCCAGCAGCAACAGGGTGTCTGGGGCCAACGTCCTGACTTTC
cdr3_aa: CASSNRVSGANVLTF
j_call: TRBJ2-6
d_call: .
v_call: TRBV5-6
clone_size: .

cdr3_nt: TGTGCCAGCAGTGTAACGGCAGGGAATAGCTACACCTTC
cdr3_aa: CASSVTAGNSYTF
j_call: TRBJ1-2
d_call: .
v_call: TRBV2
clone_size: few

cdr3_nt: TGCGCCAGCAGCCGAACGGCGGGACAGGGGGCTACGGGGGAGCTGTTTTTT
cdr3_aa: CASSRTAGQGATGELFF
j_call: TRBJ2-2
d_call: TRBD1
v_call: TRBV5-1
clone_size: .

cdr3_nt: TGTGCCAGCAGTGACTCGGGGGGTGTATCCTACGAGCAGTACTTC
cdr3_aa: CASSDSGGVSYEQYF
j_call: TRBJ2-7
d_call: TRBD2
v_call: TRBV6-1
clone_size: once

cdr3_nt: TGCGCCAGCAGTGAGTCGAGACTAGCGGGGGCCTCTTTGGATGAGCAGTTCTTC
cdr3_aa: CASSESRLAGASLDEQFF
j_call: TRBJ2-1
d_call: TRBD2
v_call: TRBV10-1
clone_size: .

cdr3_nt: TGTGCCAGCACCTCCGCGGGGATTCACTATGGCTACACCTTC
cdr3_aa: CASTSAGIHYGYTF
j_call: TRBJ1-2
d_call: .
v_call: TRBV6-1
clone_size: .

cdr3_nt: TGTGCCAGCACCGTACAGGGGGGATTCGGTGAGCAGTTCTTC
cdr3_aa: CASTVQGGFGEQFF
j_call: TRBJ2-1
d_call: TRBD1
v_call: TRBV6-6
clone_size: .

cdr3_nt: TGTGCCAGCAGTGAAGGGGCAGTCCCTGGAAACACCATATATTTT
cdr3_aa: CASSEGAVPGNTIYF
j_call: TRBJ1-3
d_call: .
v_call: TRBV6-1
clone_size: many

cdr3_nt: TGTGCCAGCAGCTTTGGAGCGGGGGGTGTCAATGAGCAGTTCTTC
cdr3_aa: CASSFGAGGVNEQFF
j_call: TRBJ2-1
d_call: TRBD2
v_call: TRBV5-3
clone_size: .

cdr3_nt: TGTGCCAGCAGCCAAGGTGAGCGTGTGACAGATACGCAGTATTTT
cdr3_aa: CASSQGERVTDTQYF
j_call: TRBJ2-3
d_call: .
v_call: TRBV4-2
clone_size: once

cdr3_nt: TGCGCCAGCAGCCAGGTCACGACAGGGCGGTCAGAGACCCAGTACTTC
cdr3_aa: CASSQVTTGRSETQYF
j_call: TRBJ2-5
d_call: TRBD1
v_call: TRBV4-3
clone_size: .

cdr3_nt: TGTGCCAGCCAACAGGGGGGACTGCATCATGAGCAGTTCTTC
cdr3_aa: CASQQGGLHHEQFF
j_call: TRBJ2-1
d_call: TRBD1
v_call: TRBV7-2
clone_size: .

cdr3_nt: TGTGCCAGCAGCTTAAGGACAGGGGCCCACTCTGGGGCCAACGTCCTGACTTTC
cdr3_aa: CASSLRTGAHSGANVLTF
j_call: TRBJ2-6
d_call: TRBD1
v_call: TRBV5-5
clone_size: .

cdr3_nt: TGCAGCGTCTCCGGGACAGGGTCGGGGATATATGGCTACACCTTC
cdr3_aa: CSVSGTGSGIYGYTF
j_call: TRBJ1-2
d_call: TRBD1
v_call: TRBV29-1
clone_size: .

cdr3_nt: TGTGCCAGCAGCTTTTCCAGGATCAATGAGCAGTTCTTC
cdr3_aa: CASSFSRINEQFF
j_call: TRBJ2-1
d_call: .
v_call: TRBV7-6
clone_size: .

cdr3_nt: TGTGCCAGCAGTTTAGGGCCTCTCAACACTGAAGCTTTCTTT
cdr3_aa: CASSLGPLNTEAFF
j_call: TRBJ1-1
d_call: .
v_call: TRBV28
clone_size: few

cdr3_nt: TGTGCCGGATATGGGACAGGGCGAAGTGAAGCTTTCTTT
cdr3_aa: CAGYGTGRSEAFF
j_call: TRBJ1-1
d_call: TRBD1
v_call: TRBV30
clone_size: few

cdr3_nt: TGTGCCAGCAGCTTTCTCCAGGGGGCAAGGGAAAAACTGTTTTTT
cdr3_aa: CASSFLQGAREKLFF
j_call: TRBJ1-4
d_call: TRBD1
v_call: TRBV11-2
clone_size: .

cdr3_nt: TGTGCCAGTAATCCCACCCCGGGTTCCATCTATGGCTACACCTTC
cdr3_aa: CASNPTPGSIYGYTF
j_call: TRBJ1-2
d_call: .
v_call: TRBV19
clone_size: .

cdr3_nt: TGTGCCAGCAGCCAAGGGACAGCTAATTCACCCCTCCACTTT
cdr3_aa: CASSQGTANSPLHF
j_call: TRBJ1-6
d_call: TRBD1
v_call: TRBV9
clone_size: few

cdr3_nt: TGTGCCAGCAGCCGCTCTGGGGCCAACGTCCTGACTTTC
cdr3_aa: CASSRSGANVLTF
j_call: TRBJ2-6
d_call: .
v_call: TRBV6-5
clone_size: few

cdr3_nt: TGTGCCAGCAGCTTAGTAACAGGGACTGAAGCTTTCTTT
cdr3_aa: CASSLVTGTEAFF
j_call: TRBJ1-1
d_call: .
v_call: TRBV11-2
clone_size: .

cdr3_nt: TGTGCCAGCAGCTTAGAGGCGCGCGGGACCCAGTACTTC
cdr3_aa: CASSLEARGTQYF
j_call: TRBJ2-5
d_call: .
v_call: TRBV7-7
clone_size: .

cdr3_nt: TGTGCCAGCAGCTTACAGGGGGCGCTTGTGGATGGCTACACCTTC
cdr3_aa: CASSLQGALVDGYTF
j_call: TRBJ1-2
d_call: TRBD1
v_call: TRBV7-2
clone_size: .

cdr3_nt: TGTGCCAGCAGCTTGGGGACTTACGAGCAGTACTTC
cdr3_aa: CASSLGTYEQYF
j_call: TRBJ2-7
d_call: .
v_call: TRBV5-8
clone_size: .

cdr3_nt: TGTGCCAGCAGCGATCGGGACAGGTACACAGATACGCAGTATTTT
cdr3_aa: CASSDRDRYTDTQYF
j_call: TRBJ2-3
d_call: TRBD1
v_call: TRBV5-6
clone_size: .

cdr3_nt: TGCAGCGCCGGGCGGGGCAGGGATGCTTTCTTT
cdr3_aa: CSAGRGRDAFF
j_call: TRBJ1-1
d_call: .
v_call: TRBV29-1
clone_size: .

cdr3_nt: TGTGCCAGCAGCCCGAGACAGGGGAGCCTTAACTATGGCTACACCTTC
cdr3_aa: CASSPRQGSLNYGYTF
j_call: TRBJ1-2
d_call: TRBD1
v_call: TRBV5-4
clone_size: .

cdr3_nt: TGTGCCAGTAGATTACAGGGGGCAACTGAAGCTTTCTTT
cdr3_aa: CASRLQGATEAFF
j_call: TRBJ1-1
d_call: TRBD1
v_call: TRBV19
clone_size: .